The 8 T cell receptor beta chains given below trace back to one sample, sequenced in a study of radiotherapy plus CTLA-4 blockade in lung cancer. Profiled with immunoSEQ multiplex PCR; TCRdb holds only in-frame clones, not every one. The table has roughly 54,000 clones, approximately 84% seen once. The sample in question was peripheral blood, obtained from a patient treated with radiotherapy plus ipilimumab. These receptors all stem from a human donor with non-small cell lung cancer whose response to radiotherapy plus ipilimumab could not be evaluated.

This chain uses TRBV7-3 with TRBJ2-5, with D uncertain. Trimming pared 5 bases from V and 4 bases from J, leaving 11 bases between. The V gene's germline CDR1 is SGHTA and CDR2 FQGTGA. This CDR3 comprises 13 residues. The CDR3 region has the DNA TGTGCCAGCAGCCCGATACCCGGAGAGACCCAGTACTTC. Amino acids: CASSPIPGETQYF.

Relative to its sample, this clone is medium-sized. J is TRBJ2-1 and V is TRBV28; 15 bases map to TRBD2. Germline trimming cut 5 bases from V and 2 bases from J; bases unmatched to any gene: 13. Germline lookup yields CDR1 MDHEN and CDR2 SYDVKM. There are 20 residues in the CDR3. The CDR3 reads CASSTSRGLAGGGTYNEQFF. The CDR3 DNA reads TGTGCCAGCAGTACATCTAGGGGACTAGCGGGAGGTGGGACCTACAATGAGCAGTTCTTC. The variable domain in full, with the rest retrieved from reference TRBV28 and TRBJ2-1, is DVKVTQSSRYLVKRTGEKVFLECVQDMDHENMFWYRQDPGLGLRLIYFSYDVKMKEKGDIPEGYSVSREKKERFSLILESASTNQTSMYLCASSTSRGLAGGGTYNEQFFGPGTRLTVL.

The rearrangement joins TRBV27 to TRBJ2-7, with 9 bases lining up with TRBD1. Per germline, CDR1 MNHEY and CDR2 SMNVEV (reference sequence). CDR3 length: 14 residues. J lost 3 bases, V lost 8 bases, and 8 bases had no gene match. The CDR3 sequence is CASLPRQGGYEQYF. Here the CDR3 DNA reads TGTGCCAGCCTTCCCAGACAGGGGGGCTACGAGCAGTACTTC.

This sequence joins TRBV10-3 and TRBJ2-5; 8 bases align to TRBD2. CDR1 is ENHRY, CDR2 SYGVKD, per germline. There are 14 residues in the CDR3. Trimming took 6 bases from V and 5 from J; bases not matched to a gene: 8. The CDR3: CAIRLGAGDETQYF. The CDR3 DNA reads TGTGCCATCAGACTCGGAGCGGGAGATGAGACCCAGTACTTC.

V usage is TRBV14 and J usage is TRBJ2-5, with TRBD1 as a possible D gene (6 bases). Germline CDR1 SGHDN, CDR2 FVKESK. The CDR3 runs to 12 residues. Trimming shortened V by 5 bases and J by 4 bases, and 8 bases separated the two germline ends. CDR3 residues: CASSWGPETQYF. For the CDR3, the DNA is TGTGCCAGCAGCTGGGGGCCAGAGACCCAGTACTTC.

This clone was counted a single time. The rearrangement links TRBV19 to TRBJ1-3; D is possibly TRBD1 (6 bases). The CDR3 sequence is 14 residues long. Germline CDR1 LNHDA, CDR2 SQIVND (reference sequence). Trimming took off 7 bases at V and 4 bases at J, with 14 bases between the two ends. DNA for the CDR3: TGTGCCAGTAAAGGGGGATCGTACGGAAACACCATATATTTT. Translating gives CASKGGSYGNTIYF. Based on the CDR3 plus reference TRBV19 and TRBJ1-3, the full variable domain is DGGITQSPKYLFRKEGQNVTLSCEQNLNHDAMYWYRQDPGQGLRLIYYSQIVNDFQKGDIAEGYSVSREKKESFPLTVTSAQKNPTAFYLCASKGGSYGNTIYFGEGSWLTVV.

This clone has just one count. V and J are TRBV28 and TRBJ1-2, with TRBD1 matching 10 bases. CDR1 MDHEN and CDR2 SYDVKM come from the germline V gene. There are 15 residues in the CDR3. The ends lost 2 bases at V and 7 bases at J; junction bases unmatched: 7. The CDR3 DNA reads TGTGCCAGCAGTTTAAGCGGGACAGGGGTTTCTGGCTACACCTTC. Protein product: CASSLSGTGVSGYTF.

V gene TRBV28 combines with J gene TRBJ1-2; D is perhaps TRBD1 (5 bases). This CDR3 comprises 14 residues. Germline CDR1 is MDHEN and CDR2 is SYDVKM. V was shortened by 4 bases and J by 4 bases, with 13 bases between the two germline ends. Here the CDR3 DNA reads TGTGCCAGCAGTTCCTCGTGGGGCGTCTATGGCTACACCTTC. This sequence encodes CASSSSWGVYGYTF.